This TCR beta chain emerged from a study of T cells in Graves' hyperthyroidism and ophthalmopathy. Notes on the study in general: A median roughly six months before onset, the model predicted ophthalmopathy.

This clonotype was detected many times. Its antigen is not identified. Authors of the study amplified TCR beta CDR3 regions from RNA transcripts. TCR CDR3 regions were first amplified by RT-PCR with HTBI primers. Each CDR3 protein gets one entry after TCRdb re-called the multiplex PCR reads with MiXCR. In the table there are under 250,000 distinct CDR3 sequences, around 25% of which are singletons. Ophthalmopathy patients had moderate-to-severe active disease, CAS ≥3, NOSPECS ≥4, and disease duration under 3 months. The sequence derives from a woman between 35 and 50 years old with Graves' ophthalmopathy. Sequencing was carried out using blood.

The CDR3 coding sequence is TGTGCCAGCAGCTTAGCCCCCTTTAGGGGCTACACCTTC. Protein: CASSLAPFRGYTF. V and J are TRBV13 and TRBJ1-2, with D unclear. Germline assignment: CDR1 PRHDT and CDR2 FYEKMQ (reference sequence). The V end was cut by 1 base, the J end by 8 bases, with 11 bases between. The CDR3 totals 13 residues.